This TCR beta chain was documented in a study of Ad26.COV2.S vaccination and SARS-CoV-2 variants. On the study more broadly: The donor was enrolled in the Ad26.COV2.S arm of the COV1001 trial.

Looked up from germline, CDR1 is SGHTA and CDR2 is FQGNSA. J was trimmed by 1 base and V by 5 bases; bases with no gene match: 11. The length of the CDR3 is 17 residues. Profiling relied on immunoSEQ multiplex PCR, and the TCRdb table lists in-frame clones only, not all of them. This table has under 500,000 clones, over 80% appearing once. A word on this clone: The antigen is unknown.

The treatment was: 15 to 20 received Ad26.COV2.S at low or high dose, single or two shots; five or six received placebo; per-sample allocation not given. At day 63 after the first vaccine or placebo injection, samples were drawn. Study-level results: Those who received vaccine or placebo ended up with similar non-spike TCR breadth.

This sequence originates from a person between 18 and 60 years old who received the Ad26.COV2.S COVID-19 vaccine or a placebo. Source: peripheral blood, taken in a trial of Ad26.COV2.S vaccine versus placebo. V and J are TRBV7-2 and TRBJ2-5, with TRBD2 matching 9 bases. The CDR3 spells CASSPGAGGASQETQYF. CDR3 coding DNA: TGTGCCAGCAGCCCCGGGGCGGGGGGGGCTAGCCAAGAGACCCAGTACTTC.